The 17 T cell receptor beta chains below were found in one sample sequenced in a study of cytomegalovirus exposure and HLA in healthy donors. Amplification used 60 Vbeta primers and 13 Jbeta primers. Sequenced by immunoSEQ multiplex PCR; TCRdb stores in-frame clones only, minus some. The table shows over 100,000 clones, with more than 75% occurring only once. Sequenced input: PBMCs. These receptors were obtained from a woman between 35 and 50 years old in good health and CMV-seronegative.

CDR3 amino acids: CASSVQDSTSNQPQHF. The DNA for the CDR3 is TGTGCCAGTAGTGTTCAGGATTCGACCAGCAATCAGCCCCAGCATTTT. The chain joins TRBV19 to TRBJ1-5; D is ambiguous. The CDR3 runs 16 residues. Trimming removed 5 bases from V and 1 base from J, with 15 bases in between. Germline V lookup: CDR1 LNHDA, CDR2 SQIVND (reference sequence).

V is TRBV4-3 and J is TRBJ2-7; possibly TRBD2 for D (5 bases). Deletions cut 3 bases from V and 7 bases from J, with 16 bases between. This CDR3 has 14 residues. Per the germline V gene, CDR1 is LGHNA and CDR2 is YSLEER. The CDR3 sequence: CASSHALSPGEQYF. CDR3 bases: TGCGCCAGCAGCCATGCCTTATCCCCGGGAGAGCAGTACTTC.

CDR3 in amino acids: CASSLALQGQDTQYF. The CDR3 DNA follows: TGTGCCAGCAGCTTAGCGCTACAGGGTCAGGATACGCAGTATTTT. The rearrangement uses TRBV7-9 and TRBJ2-3; D perhaps matches TRBD1 (6 bases). This CDR3 spans 15 amino acids. The germline V and J ends were trimmed by 0 bases and 6 bases, with 13 bases remaining between them. The germline CDR1 and CDR2 sequences are SEHNR and FQNEAQ (reference sequence).

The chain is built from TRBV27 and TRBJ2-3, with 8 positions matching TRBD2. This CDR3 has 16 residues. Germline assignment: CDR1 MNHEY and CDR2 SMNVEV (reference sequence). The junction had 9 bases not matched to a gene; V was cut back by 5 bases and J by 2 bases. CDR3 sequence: CASSPQAGVFTDTQYF. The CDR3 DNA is TGTGCCAGCAGTCCCCAAGCGGGGGTCTTCACAGATACGCAGTATTTT.

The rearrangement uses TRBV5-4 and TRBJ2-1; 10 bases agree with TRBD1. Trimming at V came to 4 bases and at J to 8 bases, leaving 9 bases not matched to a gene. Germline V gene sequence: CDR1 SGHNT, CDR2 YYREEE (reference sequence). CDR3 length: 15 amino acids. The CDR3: CASSIPGQGIDEQFF. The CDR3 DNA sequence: TGTGCCAGCAGCATACCGGGACAGGGGATCGATGAGCAGTTCTTC.

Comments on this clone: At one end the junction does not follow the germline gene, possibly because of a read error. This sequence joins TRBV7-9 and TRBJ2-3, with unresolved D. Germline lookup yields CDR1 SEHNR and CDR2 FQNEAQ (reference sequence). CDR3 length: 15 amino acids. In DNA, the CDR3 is TGTTCCAGCAGCTTAGCCACAGCCATCACAGATACGCAGTATTTT. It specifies CSSSLATAITDTQYF.

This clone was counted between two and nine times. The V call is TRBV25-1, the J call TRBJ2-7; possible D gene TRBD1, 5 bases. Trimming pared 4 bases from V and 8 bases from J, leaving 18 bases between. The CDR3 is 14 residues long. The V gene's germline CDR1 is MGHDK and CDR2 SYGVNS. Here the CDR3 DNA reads TGTGCCAGCAGTGTGACAGATTCTGCTAGTAAGCAGTACTTC. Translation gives CASSVTDSASKQYF.

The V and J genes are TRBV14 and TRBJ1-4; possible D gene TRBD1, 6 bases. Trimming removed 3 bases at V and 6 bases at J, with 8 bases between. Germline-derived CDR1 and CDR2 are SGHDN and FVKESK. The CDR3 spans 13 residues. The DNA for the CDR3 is TGTGCCAGCAGCCAGGGGGCTTATGAAAAACTGTTTTTT. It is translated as CASSQGAYEKLFF.

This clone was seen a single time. The CDR3 loop is CASSRGGTEKLFF. The CDR3 DNA reads TGTGCCAGCAGCAGGGGGGGTACAGAAAAACTGTTTTTT. The chain couples TRBV7-9 to TRBJ1-4, with a possible D match to TRBD1 (6 bases). Germline CDR1 is SEHNR and CDR2 is FQNEAQ (reference sequence). V lost 5 bases to trimming and J lost 8 bases, with 12 bases between them. The CDR3 spans 13 residues.

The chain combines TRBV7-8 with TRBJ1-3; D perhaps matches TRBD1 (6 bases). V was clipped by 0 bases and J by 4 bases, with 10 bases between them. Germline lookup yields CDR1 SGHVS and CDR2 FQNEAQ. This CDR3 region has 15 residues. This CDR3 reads CASSLAGAQGNTIYF. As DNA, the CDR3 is TGTGCCAGCAGCTTAGCGGGGGCGCAAGGAAACACCATATATTTT.

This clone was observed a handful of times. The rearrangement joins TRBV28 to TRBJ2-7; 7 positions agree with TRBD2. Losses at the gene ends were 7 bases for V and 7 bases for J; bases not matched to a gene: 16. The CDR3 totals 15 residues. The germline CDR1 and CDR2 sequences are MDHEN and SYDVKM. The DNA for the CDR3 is TGTGCCAGCACCCTCACGGGAGGCCTCCGCTCGGAGCAGTACTTC. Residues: CASTLTGGLRSEQYF.

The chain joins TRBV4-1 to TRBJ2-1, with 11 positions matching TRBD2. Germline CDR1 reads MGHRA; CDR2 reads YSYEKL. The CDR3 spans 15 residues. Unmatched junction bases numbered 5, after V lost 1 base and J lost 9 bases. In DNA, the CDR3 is TGCGCCAGCAGCCAAGTCCTAGCGGGAGGTTTTGAGCAGTTCTTC. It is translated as CASSQVLAGGFEQFF.

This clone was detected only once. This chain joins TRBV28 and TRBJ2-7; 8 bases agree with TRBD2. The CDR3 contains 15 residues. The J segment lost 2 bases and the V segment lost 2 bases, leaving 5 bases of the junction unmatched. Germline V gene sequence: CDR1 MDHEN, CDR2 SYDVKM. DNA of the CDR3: TGTGCCAGCAGTTTAAGCGGGAGTAAGCCCTACGAGCAGTACTTC. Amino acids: CASSLSGSKPYEQYF.

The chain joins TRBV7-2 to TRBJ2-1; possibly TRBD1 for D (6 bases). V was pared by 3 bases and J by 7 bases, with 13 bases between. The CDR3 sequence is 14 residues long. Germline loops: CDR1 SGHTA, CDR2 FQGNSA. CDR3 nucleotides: TGTGCCAGCAGCTTGGGGGCGGTTTTAAATGAGCAGTTCTTC. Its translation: CASSLGAVLNEQFF.

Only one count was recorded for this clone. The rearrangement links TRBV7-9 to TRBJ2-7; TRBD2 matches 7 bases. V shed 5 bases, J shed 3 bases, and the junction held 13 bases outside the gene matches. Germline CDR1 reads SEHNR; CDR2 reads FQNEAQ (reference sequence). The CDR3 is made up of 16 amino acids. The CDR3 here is CASSPLSSGLYYEQYF. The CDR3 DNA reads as TGTGCCAGCAGCCCCTTATCTAGCGGACTTTACTACGAGCAGTACTTC.

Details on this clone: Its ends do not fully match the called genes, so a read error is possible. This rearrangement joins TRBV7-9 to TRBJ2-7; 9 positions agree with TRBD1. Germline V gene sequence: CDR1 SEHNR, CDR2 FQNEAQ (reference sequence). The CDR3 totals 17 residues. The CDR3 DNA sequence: TGTTCCAGCAGCCACCCCCGTGGGACAGGGAGTTCCTACGAGCAGTACTTC. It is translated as CSSSHPRGTGSSYEQYF.

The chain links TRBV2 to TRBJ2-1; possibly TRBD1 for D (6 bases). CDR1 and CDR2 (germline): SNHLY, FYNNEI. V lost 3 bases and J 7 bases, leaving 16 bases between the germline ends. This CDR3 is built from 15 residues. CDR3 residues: CASSDSLGGANEQFF. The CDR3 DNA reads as TGTGCCAGCAGTGACTCCCTAGGGGGAGCGAATGAGCAGTTCTTC.